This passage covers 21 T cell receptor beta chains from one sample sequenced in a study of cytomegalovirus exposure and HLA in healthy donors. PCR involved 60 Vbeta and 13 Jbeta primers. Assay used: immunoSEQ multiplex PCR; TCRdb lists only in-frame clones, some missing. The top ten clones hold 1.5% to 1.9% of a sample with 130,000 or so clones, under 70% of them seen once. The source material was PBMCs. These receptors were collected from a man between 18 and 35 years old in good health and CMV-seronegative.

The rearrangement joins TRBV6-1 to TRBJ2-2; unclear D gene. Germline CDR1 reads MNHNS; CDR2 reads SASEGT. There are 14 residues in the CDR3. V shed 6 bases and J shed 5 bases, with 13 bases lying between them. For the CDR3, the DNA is TGTGCCAGCAGAGTCGCGCCGCGGACCGGGGAGCTGTTTTTT. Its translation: CASRVAPRTGELFF.

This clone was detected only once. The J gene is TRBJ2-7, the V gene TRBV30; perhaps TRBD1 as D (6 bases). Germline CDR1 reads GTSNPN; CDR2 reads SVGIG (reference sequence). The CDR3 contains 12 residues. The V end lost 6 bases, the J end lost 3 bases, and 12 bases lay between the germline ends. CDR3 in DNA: TGTGCCTGTGGACAGAATGGCTACGAGCAGTACTTC. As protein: CACGQNGYEQYF.

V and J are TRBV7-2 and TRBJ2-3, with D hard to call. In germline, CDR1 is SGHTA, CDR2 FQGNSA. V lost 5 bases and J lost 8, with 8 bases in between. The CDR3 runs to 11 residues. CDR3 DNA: TGTGCCAGCAGCGGAGTTCGTACGCAGTATTTT. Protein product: CASSGVRTQYF.

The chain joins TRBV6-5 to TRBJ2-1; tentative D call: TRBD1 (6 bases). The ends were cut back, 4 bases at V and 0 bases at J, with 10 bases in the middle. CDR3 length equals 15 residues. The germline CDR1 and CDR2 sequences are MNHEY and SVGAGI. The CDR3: CASSSGESSYNEQFF. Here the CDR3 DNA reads TGTGCCAGCAGTTCAGGGGAGAGCTCCTACAATGAGCAGTTCTTC.

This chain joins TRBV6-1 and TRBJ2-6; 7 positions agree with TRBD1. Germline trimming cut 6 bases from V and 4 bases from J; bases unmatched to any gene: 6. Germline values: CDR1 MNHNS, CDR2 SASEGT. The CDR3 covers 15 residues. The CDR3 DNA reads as TGTGCCAGCAGCCGAGAGGGGGCCGGGGCCAACGTCCTGACTTTC. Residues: CASSREGAGANVLTF.

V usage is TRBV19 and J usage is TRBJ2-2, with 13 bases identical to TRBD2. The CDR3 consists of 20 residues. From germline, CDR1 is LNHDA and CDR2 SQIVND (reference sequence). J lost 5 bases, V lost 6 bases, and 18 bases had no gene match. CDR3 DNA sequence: TGTGCCAGTAGGCCCCCTCGATTACTAGCGGGGGGGCTTCGGACCGGGGAGCTGTTTTTT. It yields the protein CASRPPRLLAGGLRTGELFF.

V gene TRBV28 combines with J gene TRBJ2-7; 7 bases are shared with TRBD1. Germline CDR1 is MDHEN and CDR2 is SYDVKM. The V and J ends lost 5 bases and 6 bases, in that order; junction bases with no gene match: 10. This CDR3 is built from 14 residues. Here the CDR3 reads CASSAGTVSSEQYF. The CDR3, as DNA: TGTGCCAGCAGTGCCGGGACAGTGAGTTCCGAGCAGTACTTC.

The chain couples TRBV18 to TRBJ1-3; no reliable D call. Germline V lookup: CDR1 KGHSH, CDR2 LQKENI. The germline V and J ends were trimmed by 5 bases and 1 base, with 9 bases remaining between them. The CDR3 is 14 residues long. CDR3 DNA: TGTGCCAGCTCAAGAGGGCTGTCTGGAAACACCATATATTTT. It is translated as CASSRGLSGNTIYF.

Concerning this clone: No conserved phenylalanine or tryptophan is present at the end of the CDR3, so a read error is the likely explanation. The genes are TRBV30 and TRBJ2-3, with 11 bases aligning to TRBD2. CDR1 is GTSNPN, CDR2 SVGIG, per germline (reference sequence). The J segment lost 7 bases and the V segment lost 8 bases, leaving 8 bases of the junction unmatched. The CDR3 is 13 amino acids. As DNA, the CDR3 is TGTGCCACCGTAGCGGGGGGGCGGAATACGCAGTATTTG. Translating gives CATVAGGRNTQYL.

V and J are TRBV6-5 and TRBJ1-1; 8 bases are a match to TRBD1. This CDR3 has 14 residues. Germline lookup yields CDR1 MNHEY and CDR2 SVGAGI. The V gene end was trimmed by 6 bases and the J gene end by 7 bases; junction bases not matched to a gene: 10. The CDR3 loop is CASRTRQGADEAFF. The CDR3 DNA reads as TGTGCCAGCAGAACAAGGCAGGGGGCCGATGAAGCTTTCTTT.

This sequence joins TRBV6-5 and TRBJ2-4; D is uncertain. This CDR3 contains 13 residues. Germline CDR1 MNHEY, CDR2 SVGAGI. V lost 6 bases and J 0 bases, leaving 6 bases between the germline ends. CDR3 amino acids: CASRHLAKNIQYF. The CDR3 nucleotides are TGTGCCAGCAGACACCTAGCCAAAAACATTCAGTACTTC.

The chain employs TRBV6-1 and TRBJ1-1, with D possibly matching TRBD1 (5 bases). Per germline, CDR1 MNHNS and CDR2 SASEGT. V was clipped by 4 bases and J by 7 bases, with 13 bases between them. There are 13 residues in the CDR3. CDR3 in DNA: TGTGCCAGCAGTGCTCTCTACGGACATGAAGCTTTCTTT. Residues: CASSALYGHEAFF.

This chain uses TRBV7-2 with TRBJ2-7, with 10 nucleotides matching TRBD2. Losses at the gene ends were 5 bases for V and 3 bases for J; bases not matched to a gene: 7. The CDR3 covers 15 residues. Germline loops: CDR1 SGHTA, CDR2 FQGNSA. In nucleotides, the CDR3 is TGTGCCAGCAGCCCGACCACTAGCGGGGTCTACGAGCAGTACTTC. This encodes CASSPTTSGVYEQYF.

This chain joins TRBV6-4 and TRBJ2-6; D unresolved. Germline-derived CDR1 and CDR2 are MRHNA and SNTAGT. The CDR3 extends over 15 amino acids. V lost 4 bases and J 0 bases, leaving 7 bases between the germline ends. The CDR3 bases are TGTGCCAGCAGTGGGTCGGTCTCTGGGGCCAACGTCCTGACTTTC. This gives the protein CASSGSVSGANVLTF.

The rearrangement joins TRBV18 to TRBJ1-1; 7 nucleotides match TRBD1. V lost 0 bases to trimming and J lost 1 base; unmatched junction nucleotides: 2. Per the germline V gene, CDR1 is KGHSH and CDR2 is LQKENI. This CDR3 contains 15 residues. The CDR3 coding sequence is TGTGCCAGCTCACCACCTGCAGGGGGGAACACTGAAGCTTTCTTT. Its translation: CASSPPAGGNTEAFF.

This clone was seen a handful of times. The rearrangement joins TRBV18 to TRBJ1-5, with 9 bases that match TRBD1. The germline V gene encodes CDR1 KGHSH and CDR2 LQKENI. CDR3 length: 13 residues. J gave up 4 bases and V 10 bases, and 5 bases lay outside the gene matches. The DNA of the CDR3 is TGTGCCACCAAACAGGGGGCAAATCAGCCCCAGCATTTT. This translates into CATKQGANQPQHF.

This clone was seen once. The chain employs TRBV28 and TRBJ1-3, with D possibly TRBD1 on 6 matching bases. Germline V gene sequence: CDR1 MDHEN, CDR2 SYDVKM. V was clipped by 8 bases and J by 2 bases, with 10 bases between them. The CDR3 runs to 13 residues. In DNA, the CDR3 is TGTGCCAGCCTCTACAGGGCTGGAAACACCATATATTTT. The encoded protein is CASLYRAGNTIYF.

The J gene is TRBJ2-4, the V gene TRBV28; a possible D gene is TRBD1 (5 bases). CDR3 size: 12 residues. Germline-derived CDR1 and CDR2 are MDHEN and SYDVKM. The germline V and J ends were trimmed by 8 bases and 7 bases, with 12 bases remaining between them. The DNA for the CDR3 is TGTGCCAGCTGGAGCAGGGCCAACATTCAGTACTTC. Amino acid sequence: CASWSRANIQYF.

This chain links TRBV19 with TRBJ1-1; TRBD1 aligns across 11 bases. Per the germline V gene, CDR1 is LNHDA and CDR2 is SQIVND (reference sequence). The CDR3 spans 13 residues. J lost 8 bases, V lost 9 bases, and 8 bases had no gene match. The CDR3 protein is CARPPGQGGEAFF. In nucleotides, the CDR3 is TGTGCCAGGCCCCCGGGACAGGGGGGAGAAGCTTTCTTT.

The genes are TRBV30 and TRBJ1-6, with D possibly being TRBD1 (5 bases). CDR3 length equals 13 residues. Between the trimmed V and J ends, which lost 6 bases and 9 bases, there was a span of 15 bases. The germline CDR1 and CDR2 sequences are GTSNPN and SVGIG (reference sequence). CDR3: CACLAGPGSPLHF. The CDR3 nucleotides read TGTGCCTGCCTGGCAGGGCCAGGTTCACCCCTCCACTTT.

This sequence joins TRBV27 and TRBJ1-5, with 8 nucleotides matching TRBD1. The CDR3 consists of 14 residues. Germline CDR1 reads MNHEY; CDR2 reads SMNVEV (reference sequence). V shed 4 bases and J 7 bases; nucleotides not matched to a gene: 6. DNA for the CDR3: TGTGCCAGCAGTTCGGGACAGGTGACACAGCCCCAGCATTTT. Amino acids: CASSSGQVTQPQHF.